Listed here is a single T cell receptor (beta chain). Antigen specificity is unknown. The entry originates in a study of early T cells in non-severe SARS-CoV-2 infection. General study findings and limits: Matches to VDJdb favored anti-spike CD8 responses and missed private and CD4 specificities.

V lost 4 bases and J lost 2, with 10 bases in between. This CDR3 region has 14 residues. Germline CDR1 and CDR2: LNHNV and YYDKDF (reference sequence). Via MiXCR, TCRdb re-called the 5' RACE reads, giving one row per CDR3 protein. The sample lists 69,000 or so distinct CDR3 sequences; roughly 10% were seen once. Material: whole blood. The V gene is TRBV15, the J gene TRBJ2-3; D may be TRBD1 (6 bases). This sequence originates from an adult who was a healthcare worker with PCR-confirmed SARS-CoV-2 infection or an uninfected control (not recorded which). CDR3 in amino acids: CATSITGFTDTQYF. In nucleotides, the CDR3 is TGTGCCACCAGCATAACAGGGTTCACAGATACGCAGTATTTT.